The 5 T cell receptor beta chains presented below share a single source sample, sequenced in a study of T cell responses to AZD1222 COVID-19 vaccine. Method: immunoSEQ multiplex PCR; TCRdb's copy keeps in-frame clones and lacks some. Among 80,000 to 130,000 clones, approximately 88% were seen once, and the ten largest hold over 15%. The material was peripheral blood, obtained on day 0 of AZD1222 vaccination. These receptors originate from an adult in good health.

This chain uses TRBV2 with TRBJ1-3; D possibly corresponds to TRBD1 (6 bases). V was pared by 6 bases and J by 4 bases, with 19 bases between. Germline CDR1 and CDR2: SNHLY and FYNNEI. The CDR3 loop spans 16 amino acids. The CDR3 spells CASSKDRIGSGNTIYF. CDR3 sequence (DNA): TGTGCCAGCAGCAAGGACAGAATAGGATCGGGAAACACCATATATTTT.

This rearrangement joins TRBV5-5 to TRBJ2-7, with D perhaps assigned TRBD1 or TRBD2 (6 bases each). V lost 1 base and J 1 base, leaving 9 bases between the germline ends. Per germline, CDR1 SGHKS and CDR2 YYEKEE (reference sequence). The CDR3 length is 14 residues. CDR3 sequence: CASSLRGVSYEQYF. DNA for the CDR3: TGTGCCAGCAGCTTGAGGGGGGTATCCTACGAGCAGTACTTC. The full variable domain, with the rest looked up from reference TRBV5-5 and TRBJ2-7, is DAGVTQSPTHLIKTRGQQVTLRCSPISGHKSVSWYQQVLGQGPQFIFQYYEKEERGRGNFPDRFSARQFPNYSSELNVNALLLGDSALYLCASSLRGVSYEQYFGPGTRLTVT.

The rearrangement uses TRBV7-8 and TRBJ1-1; D uncertain. This CDR3 is built from 16 residues. Germline CDR1 is SGHVS and CDR2 is FQNEAQ. V was shortened by 7 bases and J by 2 bases, with 20 bases between the two germline ends. DNA of the CDR3: TGTGCCAGCATAAATTCGTTTGGGTGGGTTAACACTGAAGCTTTCTTT. Translating gives CASINSFGWVNTEAFF.

The CDR3 reads CASSLEKGQGFVGSYEQYF. As DNA, the CDR3 is TGTGCCAGCAGCTTAGAAAAGGGACAGGGTTTTGTGGGCTCCTACGAGCAGTACTTC. The J gene is TRBJ2-7, the V gene TRBV11-2; the match to TRBD1 covers 9 bases. The CDR3 consists of 19 residues. The germline CDR1 and CDR2 sequences are SGHAT and FQNNGV. Trimming took 0 bases from V and 0 from J; bases not matched to a gene: 12.

The chain is built from TRBV10-3 and TRBJ1-6, with D perhaps TRBD1 (5 bases). Between the trimmed V and J ends, which lost 3 bases and 8 bases, there was a span of 11 bases. The CDR3 has 14 amino acids. Germline V gives CDR1 ENHRY, CDR2 SYGVKD. The CDR3 region has the DNA TGTGCCATCAGTGACGGACAATTTCATTCACCCCTCCACTTT. It is translated as CAISDGQFHSPLHF.